Below are 28 T cell receptor beta chains sequenced from a single sample in a study of blood T cell repertoires in COVID-19. Clones were read by immunoSEQ multiplex PCR, and TCRdb kept only the in-frame ones, dropping some. The sample holds roughly 410,000 clones, 80% to 90% seen once. Sequencing was performed on peripheral blood. All receptors come from a woman aged 55-75 years with COVID-19, enrolled during active disease.

The chain carries TRBV6-2 or TRBV6-3 and TRBJ2-3, with TRBD2 matching 11 bases. The CDR3 loop spans 17 amino acids. The germline gives CDR1 MNHEY, CDR2 SVGEGT. Trimming cost V 0 bases and J 3 bases; bases outside gene matches: 5. The CDR3 region has the DNA TGTGCCAGCAGTTACTCGCTTAGCGGGGGGGCTACAGATACGCAGTATTTT. As protein: CASSYSLSGGATDTQYF.

The genes are TRBV5-4 and TRBJ1-6, with D tentatively TRBD1 (5 bases). V lost 1 base and J lost 7, with 15 bases in between. Germline V gives CDR1 SGHNT, CDR2 YYREEE (reference sequence). This CDR3 is 16 amino acids long. The CDR3 DNA follows: TGTGCCAGCAGCTTGAACGTCGCGGCAGGGAATTCACCCCTCCACTTT. It yields the protein CASSLNVAAGNSPLHF.

V is TRBV3-1 (or the pseudogene TRBV3-2) and J is TRBJ2-5; tentatively, D is TRBD2 (5 bases). This CDR3 is 13 amino acids long. The germline gives CDR1 LGHDT, CDR2 YNNKEL (reference sequence). Trimming cost V 6 bases and J 4 bases, with 12 bases left between them. The CDR3 loop reads CASRAGSGETQYF. The CDR3 nucleotides are TGTGCCAGCAGAGCCGGCAGCGGAGAGACCCAGTACTTC.

The chain is built from TRBV9 and TRBJ2-7, with 10 positions matching TRBD2. Germline values: CDR1 SGDLS, CDR2 YYNGEE. After removal of 1 base from V and 3 bases from J, the junction contained 1 base not matched to a gene. CDR3 length equals 14 residues. CDR3 sequence reads: CASSVSGGVYEQYF. As DNA, the CDR3 is TGTGCCAGCAGCGTAAGCGGGGGGGTCTACGAGCAGTACTTC.

The chain links TRBV7-3 to TRBJ2-6, with D tentatively TRBD1 (5 bases). Trimming removed 3 bases at V and 0 bases at J, with 9 bases between. CDR3 length equals 16 residues. Germline-derived CDR1 and CDR2 are SGHTA and FQGTGA. The CDR3 region is CASSFTGGSGANVLTF. The CDR3 region has the DNA TGTGCCAGCAGCTTCACAGGTGGCTCTGGGGCCAACGTCCTGACTTTC. Drawing the rest from reference TRBV7-3 and TRBJ2-6, the complete variable domain is GAGVSQTPSNKVTEKGKYVELRCDPISGHTALYWYRQSLGQGPEFLIYFQGTGAADDSGLPNDRFFAVRPEGSVSTLKIQRTERGDSAVYLCASSFTGGSGANVLTFGAGSRLTVL.

V usage is TRBV4-2 and J usage is TRBJ2-1; 11 nucleotides align to TRBD2. The V segment lost 2 bases and the J segment 8 bases; nucleotides outside the gene matches: 8. This CDR3 has 16 amino acids. Germline assignment: CDR1 LGHNA and CDR2 YNFKEQ. CDR3 coding DNA: TGTGCCAGCAGCCAACAAGTAGCGGGGGGGCCCTATGAGCAGTTCTTC. This encodes CASSQQVAGGPYEQFF.

The V and J genes are TRBV2 and TRBJ1-1; 12 positions agree with TRBD1. The trim removed 6 bases at V and 1 base at J, leaving 3 bases unmatched. Looked up from germline, CDR1 is SNHLY and CDR2 is FYNNEI. This CDR3 is 15 amino acids long. CDR3 sequence reads: CASRGQGARNTEAFF. The CDR3 coding sequence is TGTGCCAGCAGGGGACAGGGGGCGAGGAACACTGAAGCTTTCTTT.

This clone was seen just once. The chain combines TRBV7-9 with TRBJ1-5; tentative D call: TRBD1 (6 bases). Germline V lookup: CDR1 SEHNR, CDR2 FQNEAQ (reference sequence). V was trimmed by 5 bases and J by 5 bases, leaving 13 bases between them. This CDR3 comprises 14 residues. This chain's CDR3 is CASSHTRQDQPQHF. Here the CDR3 DNA reads TGTGCCAGCAGCCATACTAGACAGGATCAGCCCCAGCATTTT.

V is TRBV30 and J is TRBJ1-1; maybe TRBD1 (5 bases). This CDR3 contains 12 residues. Trimming took off 6 bases at V and 4 bases at J, with 12 bases between the two ends. The germline V gene has CDR1 GTSNPN and CDR2 SVGIG (reference sequence). The CDR3 loop is CACFRRGTEAFF. The DNA for the CDR3 is TGTGCCTGTTTCCGAAGGGGCACTGAAGCTTTCTTT.

CDR3 in amino acids: CASSLIGTDGYTF. The DNA of the CDR3 is TGTGCCAGCAGCTTAATCGGGACAGATGGCTACACCTTC. The chain is built from TRBV7-9 and TRBJ1-2; the match to TRBD1 covers 7 bases. CDR1 is SEHNR, CDR2 FQNEAQ, per germline (reference sequence). The CDR3 length is 13 residues. Germline trimming cut 2 bases from V and 6 bases from J; bases unmatched to any gene: 3.

The sample holds a few counts of this clone. The chain recombines TRBV4-1 with TRBJ2-7; 8 nucleotides line up with TRBD1. The CDR3 is 15 amino acids. CDR1 MGHRA and CDR2 YSYEKL come from the germline V gene. With V trimmed by 3 bases and J by 3 bases, 7 bases remained unmatched. This chain's CDR3 is CASSQVTTGDYEQYF. In nucleotides, the CDR3 is TGCGCCAGCAGCCAGGTTACGACAGGGGACTACGAGCAGTACTTC.

Notes on this clone: Other DNA sequences in the sample encode the same CDR3. The chain employs TRBV3-1 (or the pseudogene TRBV3-2) and TRBJ1-1; 7 bases are shared with TRBD1. CDR1 and CDR2 (germline): LGHDT, YNNKEL (reference sequence). CDR3 size: 14 residues. The junction had 1 base not matched to a gene; V was cut back by 1 base and J by 2 bases. The CDR3 loop is CASSQGTGNTEAFF. The CDR3 DNA is TGTGCCAGCAGCCAAGGGACAGGAAACACTGAAGCTTTCTTT.

This clone has just one count. The genes are TRBV19 and TRBJ1-2, with a possible D match to TRBD1 (6 bases). The CDR3 spans 14 residues. The V end lost 4 bases, the J end lost 3 bases, and 12 bases lay between the germline ends. Per germline, CDR1 LNHDA and CDR2 SQIVND (reference sequence). CDR3 amino acids: CASSTGQRYYGYTF. Written as DNA, the CDR3 is TGTGCCAGTAGTACCGGACAGCGATACTATGGCTACACCTTC.

The gene calls are TRBV5-8 and TRBJ2-1; the match to TRBD2 covers 13 bases. CDR1 is SGHTS, CDR2 YDEGEE, per germline. The CDR3 runs 17 residues. Trimming cost V 2 bases and J 5 bases; bases outside gene matches: 7. CDR3 bases: TGTGCCAGCAGCTTTTGGCGGACTAGCGGGGGAGACAATGAGCAGTTCTTC. As protein: CASSFWRTSGGDNEQFF.

CDR3 nucleotide sequence: TGTGCCAGCAGTCTAGGACTAGCGGGGGGCAGGGAGACCCAGTACTTC. Protein: CASSLGLAGGRETQYF. V gene TRBV3-1 (or the pseudogene TRBV3-2) combines with J gene TRBJ2-5; 14 bases line up with TRBD2. The junction had 8 bases not matched to a gene; V was cut back by 6 bases and J by 5 bases. The V gene's germline CDR1 is LGHDT and CDR2 YNNKEL (reference sequence). This CDR3 spans 16 amino acids.

V gene TRBV14 combines with J gene TRBJ2-5, with 11 positions matching TRBD2. CDR1 and CDR2 (germline): SGHDN, FVKESK. The CDR3 length is 16 residues. V was pared by 1 base and J by 6 bases, with 7 bases of the junction left unmatched. The CDR3 nucleotides are TGTGCCAGCAGCCAAGTAGCGGGGGGGCCTCAGAAGACCCAGTACTTC. Residues: CASSQVAGGPQKTQYF.

The chain links TRBV5-8 to TRBJ1-1, with D possibly matching TRBD1 (5 bases). Per germline, CDR1 SGHTS and CDR2 YDEGEE. This CDR3 comprises 14 residues. V dropped 2 bases and J dropped 5 bases, with 13 bases sitting between them. The CDR3: CASSFYPGRTEAFF. The CDR3 DNA sequence: TGTGCCAGCAGCTTCTACCCAGGGAGGACTGAAGCTTTCTTT.

This chain connects TRBV3-1 (or the pseudogene TRBV3-2) to TRBJ1-2; D remains ambiguous. This CDR3 contains 14 residues. Trimming left V 1 base short and J 5 bases short, with 11 bases between. Germline V CDR1 and CDR2: LGHDT, YNNKEL (reference sequence). CDR3 bases: TGTGCCAGCAGCCAAGCGAACAGAGGGTATGGCTACACCTTC. Protein sequence: CASSQANRGYGYTF.

This clone was counted once. This chain uses TRBV4-1 with TRBJ1-2; D is ambiguous. Germline-derived CDR1 and CDR2 are MGHRA and YSYEKL. CDR3 length equals 14 residues. Trimming took off 4 bases at V and 5 bases at J, with 14 bases between the two ends. The CDR3 spells CASSPGAFEYGYTF. The CDR3, as DNA: TGCGCCAGCAGCCCCGGAGCTTTCGAGTATGGCTACACCTTC.

J is TRBJ1-1 and V is TRBV18; possibly TRBD1 for D (6 bases). CDR1 and CDR2 from the germline V gene are KGHSH and LQKENI. This CDR3 region has 15 residues. V gave up 2 bases and J gave up 2 bases, with 12 bases separating them. CDR3 loop: CASSPSTGQNTEAFF. CDR3 DNA sequence: TGTGCCAGCTCACCATCCACAGGGCAAAACACTGAAGCTTTCTTT.

This chain links TRBV4-1 with TRBJ2-3, with D possibly TRBD1 on 5 matching bases. Germline V gene lookup returns CDR1 MGHRA and CDR2 YSYEKL. V was pared by 0 bases and J by 6 bases, with 13 bases between. The length of the CDR3 is 15 residues. This CDR3 reads CASSQEGRAEDTQYF. In DNA form, the CDR3 reads TGCGCCAGCAGCCAAGAAGGCAGGGCGGAGGATACGCAGTATTTT.

The V and J genes are TRBV19 and TRBJ1-1; the D gene is possibly TRBD1 (6 bases). V lost 6 bases and J 4 bases, leaving 12 bases between the germline ends. The CDR3 spans 13 residues. Germline assignment: CDR1 LNHDA and CDR2 SQIVND (reference sequence). The CDR3 nucleotides read TGTGCCAGTAGCCCGACAGGATTCACTGAAGCTTTCTTT. Its translation is CASSPTGFTEAFF.

The chain employs TRBV7-2 and TRBJ2-3; 10 bases agree with TRBD2. This CDR3 region has 17 residues. Germline-derived CDR1 and CDR2 are SGHTA and FQGNSA. Trimming at V came to 1 base and at J to 4 bases, leaving 8 bases not matched to a gene. The CDR3 protein is CASSLGSGGASPDTQYF. The CDR3 bases are TGTGCCAGCAGCTTAGGGAGCGGGGGGGCATCCCCAGATACGCAGTATTTT.

This chain links TRBV11-2 with TRBJ1-6; D gene ambiguous. V shed 11 bases and J shed 0 bases, with 20 bases lying between them. CDR1 and CDR2 from the germline V gene are SGHAT and FQNNGV. The CDR3 loop spans 17 amino acids. This chain's CDR3 is CASSRVTASSYNSPLHF. The CDR3 DNA is TGTGCCTCCTCTAGAGTTACTGCCAGCTCCTATAATTCACCCCTCCACTTT. The full variable domain, in which reference TRBV11-2 and TRBJ1-6 provide the parts outside the CDR3, is EAGVAQSPRYKIIEKRQSVAFWCNPISGHATLYWYQQILGQGPKLLIQFQNNGVVDDSQLPKDRFSAERLKGVDSTLKIQPAKLEDSAVYLCASSRVTASSYNSPLHFGNGTRLTVT.

The chain combines TRBV11-2 with TRBJ2-3; D remains unclear. The germline V gene encodes CDR1 SGHAT and CDR2 FQNNGV. The CDR3 sequence is 12 residues long. V was trimmed by 5 bases and J by 9 bases, leaving 12 bases between them. CDR3 amino acids: CASSASTGTQYF. Here the CDR3 DNA reads TGTGCCAGCAGCGCCAGCACCGGGACGCAGTATTTT. Full variable domain (rest looked up from reference TRBV11-2 and TRBJ2-3): EAGVAQSPRYKIIEKRQSVAFWCNPISGHATLYWYQQILGQGPKLLIQFQNNGVVDDSQLPKDRFSAERLKGVDSTLKIQPAKLEDSAVYLCASSASTGTQYFGPGTRLTVL.

This clone was seen repeatedly, ten times or more. This chain uses TRBV9 with TRBJ2-7, with unresolved D. This CDR3 spans 15 amino acids. The V gene lost 4 bases and the J gene lost 2 bases, with 16 bases spanning the gap. From germline, CDR1 is SGDLS and CDR2 YYNGEE. DNA for the CDR3: TGTGCCAGCAGCCCTTCCGGTTATTTTACCTACGAGCAGTACTTC. Its translation is CASSPSGYFTYEQYF.

This clone is a singleton in its sample. The chain employs TRBV9 and TRBJ1-1, with D possibly TRBD1 on 5 matching bases. This CDR3 has 13 amino acids. Trimming left V 2 bases short and J 7 bases short, with 12 bases between. Per the germline V gene, CDR1 is SGDLS and CDR2 is YYNGEE. The CDR3 nucleotides are TGTGCCAGCAGCGTGCACCCGGGGGGTGAAGCTTTCTTT. This gives the protein CASSVHPGGEAFF.

This clone occurred once. CDR3 nucleotides: TGTGCCAGCAGCCCCGTAGGAGAGTATAATTCACCCCTCCACTTT. Encoded protein: CASSPVGEYNSPLHF. The chain carries TRBV6-5 and TRBJ1-6; D is undetermined. V shed 6 bases and J shed 4 bases, with 13 bases lying between them. The germline V gene encodes CDR1 MNHEY and CDR2 SVGAGI. The CDR3 covers 15 residues.